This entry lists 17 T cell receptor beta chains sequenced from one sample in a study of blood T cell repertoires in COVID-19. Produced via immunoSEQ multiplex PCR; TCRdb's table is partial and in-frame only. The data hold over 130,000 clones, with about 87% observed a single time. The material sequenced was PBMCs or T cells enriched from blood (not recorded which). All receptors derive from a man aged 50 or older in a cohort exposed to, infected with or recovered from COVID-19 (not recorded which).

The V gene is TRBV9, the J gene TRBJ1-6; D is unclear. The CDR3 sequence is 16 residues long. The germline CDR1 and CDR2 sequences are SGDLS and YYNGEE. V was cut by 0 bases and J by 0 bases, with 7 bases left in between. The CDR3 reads CASSVGGDSYNSPLHF. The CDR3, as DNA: TGTGCCAGCAGCGTAGGGGGAGACTCCTATAATTCACCCCTCCACTTT.

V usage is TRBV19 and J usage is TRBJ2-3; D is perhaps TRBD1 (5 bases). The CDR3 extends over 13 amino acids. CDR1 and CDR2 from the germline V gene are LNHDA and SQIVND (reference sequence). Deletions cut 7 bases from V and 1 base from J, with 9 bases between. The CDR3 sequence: CASMGRGTDTQYF. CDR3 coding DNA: TGTGCCAGTATGGGCAGGGGCACAGATACGCAGTATTTT.

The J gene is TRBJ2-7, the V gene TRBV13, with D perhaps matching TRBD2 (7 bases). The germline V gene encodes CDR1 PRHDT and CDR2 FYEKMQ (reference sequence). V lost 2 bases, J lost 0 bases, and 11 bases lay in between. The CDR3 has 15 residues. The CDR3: CASSLIGGHSYEQYF. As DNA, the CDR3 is TGTGCCAGCAGCTTAATCGGGGGGCACTCCTACGAGCAGTACTTC.

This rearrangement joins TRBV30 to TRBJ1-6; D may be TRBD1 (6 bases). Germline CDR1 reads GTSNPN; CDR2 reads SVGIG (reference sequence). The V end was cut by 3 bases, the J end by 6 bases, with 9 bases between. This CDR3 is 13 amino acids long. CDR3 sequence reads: CAWRDSFNSPLHF. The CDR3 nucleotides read TGTGCCTGGAGGGACAGCTTTAATTCACCCCTCCACTTT. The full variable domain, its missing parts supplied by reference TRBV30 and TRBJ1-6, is SQTIHQWPATLVQPVGSPLSLECTVEGTSNPNLYWYRQAAGRGLQLLFYSVGIGQISSEVPQNLSASRPQDRQFILSSKKLLLSDSGFYLCAWRDSFNSPLHFGNGTRLTVT.

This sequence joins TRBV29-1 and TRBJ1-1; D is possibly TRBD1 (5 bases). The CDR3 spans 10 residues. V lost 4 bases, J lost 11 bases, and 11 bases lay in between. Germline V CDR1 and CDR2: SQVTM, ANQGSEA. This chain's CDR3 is CSVGGVGAFF. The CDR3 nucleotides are TGCAGCGTTGGGGGGGTCGGGGCTTTCTTT.

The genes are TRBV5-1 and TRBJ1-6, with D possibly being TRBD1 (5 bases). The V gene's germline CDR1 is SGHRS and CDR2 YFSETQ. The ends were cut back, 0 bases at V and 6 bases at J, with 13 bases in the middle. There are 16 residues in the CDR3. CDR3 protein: CASSLEVSRGNSPLHF. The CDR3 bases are TGCGCCAGCAGCTTGGAAGTAAGTAGGGGTAATTCACCCCTCCACTTT.

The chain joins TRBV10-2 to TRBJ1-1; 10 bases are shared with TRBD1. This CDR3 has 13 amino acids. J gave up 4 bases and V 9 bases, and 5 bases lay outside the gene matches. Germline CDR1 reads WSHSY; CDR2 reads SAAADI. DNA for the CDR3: TGCGCCAGTGACAGGGGGCAAAGCACTGAAGCTTTCTTT. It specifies CASDRGQSTEAFF.

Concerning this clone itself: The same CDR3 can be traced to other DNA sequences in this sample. The CDR3 is CASSPLAGEETQYF. The CDR3 nucleotides are TGTGCCAGCTCACCACTCGCGGGGGAGGAGACCCAGTACTTC. The chain couples TRBV18 to TRBJ2-5, with TRBD2 matching 7 bases. CDR1 KGHSH and CDR2 LQKENI come from the germline V gene. This CDR3 has 14 amino acids. V gave up 1 base and J gave up 5 bases; unmatched junction bases: 4.

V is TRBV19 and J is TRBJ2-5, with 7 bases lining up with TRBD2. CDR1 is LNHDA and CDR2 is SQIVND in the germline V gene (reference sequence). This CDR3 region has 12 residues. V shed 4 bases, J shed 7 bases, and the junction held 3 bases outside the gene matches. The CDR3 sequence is CASSTGEGTQYF. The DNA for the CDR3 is TGTGCCAGTAGTACGGGGGAGGGGACCCAGTACTTC.

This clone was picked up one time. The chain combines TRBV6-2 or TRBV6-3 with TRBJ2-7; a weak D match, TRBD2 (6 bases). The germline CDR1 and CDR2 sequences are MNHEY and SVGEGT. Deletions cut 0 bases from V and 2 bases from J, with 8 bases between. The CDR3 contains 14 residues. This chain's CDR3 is CASSYSWGAYEQYF. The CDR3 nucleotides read TGTGCCAGCAGTTACTCATGGGGGGCCTACGAGCAGTACTTC.

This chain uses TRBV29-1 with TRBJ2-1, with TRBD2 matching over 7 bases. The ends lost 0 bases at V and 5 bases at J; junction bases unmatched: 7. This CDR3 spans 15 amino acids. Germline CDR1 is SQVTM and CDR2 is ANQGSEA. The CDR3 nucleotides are TGCAGCGTTGAAGATTCAGGCGGGAGACACAATGAGCAGTTCTTC. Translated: CSVEDSGGRHNEQFF.

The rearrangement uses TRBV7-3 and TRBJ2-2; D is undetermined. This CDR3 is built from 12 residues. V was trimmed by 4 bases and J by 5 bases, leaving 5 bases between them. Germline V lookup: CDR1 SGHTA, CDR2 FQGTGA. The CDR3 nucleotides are TGTGCCAGCAGCTCCCTTACCGGGGAGCTGTTTTTT. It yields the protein CASSSLTGELFF.

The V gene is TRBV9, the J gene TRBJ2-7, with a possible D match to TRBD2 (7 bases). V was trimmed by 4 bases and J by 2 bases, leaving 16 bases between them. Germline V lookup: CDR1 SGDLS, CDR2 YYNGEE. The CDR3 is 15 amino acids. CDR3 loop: CASSPGGGPAYEQYF. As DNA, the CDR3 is TGTGCCAGCAGCCCTGGGGGGGGGCCTGCCTACGAGCAGTACTTC.

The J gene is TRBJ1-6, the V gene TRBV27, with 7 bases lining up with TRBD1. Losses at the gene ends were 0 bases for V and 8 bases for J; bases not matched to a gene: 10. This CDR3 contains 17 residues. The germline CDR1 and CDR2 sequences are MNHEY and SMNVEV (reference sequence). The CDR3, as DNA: TGTGCCAGCAGTTTATCGGCTGAGCGCAGGGGGTATTCACCCCTCCACTTT. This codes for CASSLSAERRGYSPLHF.

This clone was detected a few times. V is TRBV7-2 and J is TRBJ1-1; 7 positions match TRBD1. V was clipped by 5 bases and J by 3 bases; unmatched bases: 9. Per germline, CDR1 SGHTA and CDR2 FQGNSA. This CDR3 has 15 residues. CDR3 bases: TGTGCCAGCAGCCCTCGACAGGGTCTACACACTGAAGCTTTCTTT. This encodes CASSPRQGLHTEAFF.

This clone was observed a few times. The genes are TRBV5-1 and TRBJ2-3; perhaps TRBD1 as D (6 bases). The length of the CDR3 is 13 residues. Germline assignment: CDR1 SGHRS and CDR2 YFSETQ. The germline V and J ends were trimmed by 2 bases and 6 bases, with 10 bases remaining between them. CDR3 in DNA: TGCGCCAGCAGCTTACAGGGCGGGGATACGCAGTATTTT. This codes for CASSLQGGDTQYF.

In nucleotides, the CDR3 is TGTGCCATCAGTACTAGCGGGGACTACAATGAGCAGTTCTTC. The encoded protein is CAISTSGDYNEQFF. The V call is TRBV10-3, the J call TRBJ2-1; TRBD2 matches at 10 bases. The CDR3 covers 14 residues. V was pared by 5 bases and J by 3 bases, with 1 base of the junction left unmatched. The germline CDR1 and CDR2 sequences are ENHRY and SYGVKD.